The 2 T cell receptor beta chains given below trace back to one sample, sequenced in a study of identical twins. TCRdb ran MiXCR on the 5' RACE reads and lists one entry per CDR3 protein. The sample carries some 630,000 distinct CDR3 sequences, roughly 7.2% recorded once. This same sample was also part of a study on yellow fever vaccine responses in identical twins.

Sequencing was carried out using PBMCs. The receptors derive from a woman aged 18-29 years in good health.

This clonotype has only a few counts. The chain recombines TRBV5-1 with TRBJ1-2, with 8 bases that match TRBD1. The CDR3 loop spans 17 amino acids. J lost 5 bases, V lost 1 base, and 13 bases had no gene match. Looked up from germline, CDR1 is SGHRS and CDR2 is YFSETQ. The CDR3 DNA follows: TGCGCCAGCAGCTTGATGGAGACAGGGGACCTTTCTTATGGCTACACCTTC. Residues: CASSLMETGDLSYGYTF.

This clonotype was recorded a few times. J is TRBJ1-1 and V is TRBV12-5; TRBD1 matches 7 bases. CDR1 and CDR2 from the germline V gene are LGHNT and FRNRAP. The CDR3 totals 13 residues. Unmatched junction bases numbered 6, after V lost 7 bases and J lost 4 bases. CDR3 nucleotide sequence: TGTGCTAGTGACCTCACAGGGGCCACTGAAGCTTTCTTT. This sequence encodes CASDLTGATEAFF.